Each of the 17 T cell receptor beta chains below was sequenced from the same sample in a study of blood T cells in healthy people across ages. The second PCR ran roughly 6 to 11 cycles with a sample-barcoded 5' primer and J-beta primers. A single record per CDR3 protein comes from TCRdb applying MiXCR to the 5' RACE reads. The sample has around 780,000 distinct CDR3 sequences, around 25% seen once. The sample also formed part of further work on T cells of mothers and their children.

Sample: blood. Receptor source: a boy between 10 and 17 years old in good health.

J is TRBJ2-6 and V is TRBV12-3 or TRBV12-4, with no clear D. V lost 3 bases, J lost 0 bases, and 9 bases lay in between. The CDR3 contains 16 residues. DNA of the CDR3: TGTGCCAGCAGTTTCTACAGCTACTCTGGGGCCAACGTCCTGACTTTC. This encodes CASSFYSYSGANVLTF.

This clonotype was observed a handful of times. The V and J genes are TRBV25-1 and TRBJ2-2; TRBD2 matches 9 bases. V trimming: 5 bases; J trimming: 7 bases; junction bases outside the gene matches: 2. There are 13 residues in the CDR3. From germline, CDR1 is MGHDK and CDR2 SYGVNS. This CDR3 is CASSQRGVGELFF. The CDR3 DNA reads as TGTGCCAGCAGTCAGCGGGGGGTCGGGGAGCTGTTTTTT.

This clonotype was seen a handful of times. The gene calls are TRBV12-3 or TRBV12-4 and TRBJ2-2; D may be TRBD2 (5 bases). This CDR3 comprises 14 residues. The V end was cut by 5 bases, the J end by 7 bases, with 14 bases between. The CDR3, as DNA: TGTGCCAGCAGTCGGTCAGCTAGCATCGGGGAGCTGTTTTTT. Protein sequence: CASSRSASIGELFF.

The gene calls are TRBV18 and TRBJ2-7, with D perhaps TRBD1 (5 bases). The V end lost 2 bases, the J end lost 7 bases, and 12 bases lay between the germline ends. This CDR3 region has 13 residues. Per germline, CDR1 KGHSH and CDR2 LQKENI. In DNA form, the CDR3 reads TGTGCCAGCTCACCAGGGGCCCGGCGGGAGCAGTACTTC. It yields the protein CASSPGARREQYF. Filled out from reference TRBV18 and TRBJ2-7, the complete variable domain reads NAGVMQNPRHLVRRRGQEARLRCSPMKGHSHVYWYRQLPEEGLKFMVYLQKENIIDESGMPKERFSAEFPKEGPSILRIQQVVRGDSAAYFCASSPGARREQYFGPGTRLTVT.

The chain carries TRBV18 and TRBJ1-1; D unresolved. The germline CDR1 and CDR2 sequences are KGHSH and LQKENI. The V gene lost 5 bases and the J gene lost 0 bases, with 10 bases spanning the gap. The CDR3 runs 14 residues. The CDR3 loop reads CASSGGGMNTEAFF. CDR3 sequence (DNA): TGTGCCAGCTCAGGAGGAGGGATGAACACTGAAGCTTTCTTT.

This clonotype was detected only a few times. The chain employs TRBV9 and TRBJ2-2; D tentatively reads TRBD1 or TRBD2 (5 bases each). The CDR3 spans 17 residues. CDR1 is SGDLS and CDR2 is YYNGEE in the germline V gene. V was pared by 3 bases and J by 6 bases, with 21 bases between. For the CDR3, the DNA is TGTGCCAGCAGCGGGGTCCGAGGGGCAGACCGGGCCGGGGAGCTGTTTTTT. Translation gives CASSGVRGADRAGELFF.

The gene calls are TRBV5-1 and TRBJ2-7, with a tentative D call TRBD2 (5 bases). V lost 0 bases and J lost 0, with 10 bases in between. Looked up from germline, CDR1 is SGHRS and CDR2 is YFSETQ. This CDR3 has 15 residues. CDR3 coding DNA: TGCGCCAGCAGCTTGGACGTGGGGAGCTCCTACGAGCAGTACTTC. Its protein is CASSLDVGSSYEQYF.

The chain recombines TRBV28 with TRBJ2-7, with 7 nucleotides matching TRBD1. The V gene end was trimmed by 8 bases and the J gene end by 0 bases; junction bases not matched to a gene: 13. Germline CDR1 and CDR2: MDHEN and SYDVKM. CDR3 size: 16 residues. The DNA for the CDR3 is TGTGCCAGCGTGGCCGTACAGGGACAGAGCTCCTACGAGCAGTACTTC. It specifies CASVAVQGQSSYEQYF.

The rearrangement uses TRBV20-1 and TRBJ2-5; D gene unclear. Trimming took 3 bases from V and 6 from J, leaving 14 bases between them. CDR1 and CDR2 (germline): DFQATT, SNEGSKA (reference sequence). The CDR3 length is 13 residues. The CDR3 region is CSASHGRWKTQYF. The CDR3 DNA sequence: TGCAGTGCTAGTCACGGGCGGTGGAAGACCCAGTACTTC.

This clonotype was picked up a small number of times. This chain links TRBV12-3 or TRBV12-4 with TRBJ2-2, with D perhaps matching TRBD1 (6 bases). Deletions cut 6 bases from V and 4 bases from J, with 18 bases between. The CDR3 loop spans 16 amino acids. CDR3 bases: TGTGCCAGCAGCGAAAGTTATCTACAGGGCACCGGGGAGCTGTTTTTT. Amino acid sequence: CASSESYLQGTGELFF.

This clonotype has only a few counts. J is TRBJ2-4 and V is TRBV5-4, with a possible D match to TRBD2 (6 bases). CDR1 and CDR2 from the germline V gene are SGHNT and YYREEE (reference sequence). V was cut by 0 bases and J by 3 bases, with 7 bases left in between. This CDR3 contains 14 residues. CDR3 sequence reads: CASSLAGVKNIQYF. In DNA form, the CDR3 reads TGTGCCAGCAGCTTGGCGGGGGTCAAAAACATTCAGTACTTC.

In this sample, this clonotype turned up a few times. This chain links TRBV11-2 with TRBJ2-5; a possible D gene is TRBD2 (5 bases). Germline V gene data show CDR1 as SGHAT and CDR2 as FQNNGV. V was pared by 0 bases and J by 1 base, with 9 bases between. The CDR3 extends over 15 amino acids. This chain's CDR3 is CASSLEGGLQETQYF. CDR3 sequence (DNA): TGTGCCAGCAGCTTAGAGGGCGGACTCCAAGAGACCCAGTACTTC.

V and J are TRBV20-1 and TRBJ2-5; 10 positions match TRBD2. The CDR3 contains 15 residues. V dropped 5 bases and J dropped 4; count of bases not matched to a gene: 10. The germline V gene has CDR1 DFQATT and CDR2 SNEGSKA (reference sequence). CDR3 sequence (DNA): TGCAGTGCTGGGATGAGCGGGGGGGCCAGAGAGACCCAGTACTTC. This encodes CSAGMSGGARETQYF.

A few counts support this clonotype. The chain joins TRBV20-1 to TRBJ2-3; TRBD2 agrees at 11 bases. The germline V gene has CDR1 DFQATT and CDR2 SNEGSKA (reference sequence). This CDR3 comprises 16 residues. V lost 3 bases to trimming and J lost 4 bases; unmatched junction nucleotides: 9. The DNA for the CDR3 is TGCAGTGCTAGGTCTAGCGGGGGGACCGTCGCAGATACGCAGTATTTT. This translates into CSARSSGGTVADTQYF.

The rearrangement links TRBV24-1 to TRBJ2-2; D is undetermined. V was trimmed by 9 bases and J by 7 bases, leaving 17 bases between them. Germline lookup yields CDR1 KGHDR and CDR2 SFDVKD. The CDR3 consists of 14 residues. Here the CDR3 DNA reads TGTGCCACCTCAACGACGGGCTCGATCGGGGAGCTGTTTTTT. Its translation: CATSTTGSIGELFF.

The V gene is TRBV6-6, the J gene TRBJ1-4; 8 bases are a match to TRBD1. Germline V CDR1 and CDR2: MNHNY, SVGAGI (reference sequence). V was clipped by 4 bases and J by 14 bases; unmatched bases: 9. The CDR3 covers 13 residues. This chain's CDR3 is CASSSPDRVFLFF. The CDR3 nucleotides are TGTGCCAGCAGTTCCCCGGACAGGGTATTCCTGTTTTTT.

V gene TRBV29-1 combines with J gene TRBJ1-4; D remains unclear. Germline V gene sequence: CDR1 SQVTM, CDR2 ANQGSEA. The CDR3 is made up of 14 amino acids. V was cut by 7 bases and J by 8 bases, with 20 bases left in between. The CDR3 nucleotides are TGCAGCGCTTCGGGTCCTTCCGGACGGGAAAAACTGTTTTTT. Translation: CSASGPSGREKLFF. Full variable domain (outside the CDR3, taken from reference TRBV29-1 and TRBJ1-4): SAVISQKPSRDICQRGTSLTIQCQVDSQVTMMFWYRQQPGQSLTLIATANQGSEATYESGFVIDKFPISRPNLTFSTLTVSNMSPEDSSIYLCSASGPSGREKLFFGSGTQLSVL.